The next 10 T cell receptor beta chains were all read from a single sample in a study of T cell responses to AZD1222 COVID-19 vaccine. This table comes from immunoSEQ multiplex PCR, and its TCRdb copy is limited to in-frame clones, with some not included. The sample shows about 47,000 clones, around 80% of them seen only once. Sequenced material: peripheral blood, taken on day 0 of MenACWY control vaccination. The receptors here all came from an adult in good health.

The J gene is TRBJ1-5, the V gene TRBV6-5; 12 bases are shared with TRBD1. Germline lookup yields CDR1 MNHEY and CDR2 SVGAGI. The CDR3 is 13 residues long. V lost 6 bases, J lost 7 bases, and 1 base stayed unmatched. CDR3 loop: CASRGQGAQPQHF. As DNA, the CDR3 is TGTGCCAGCAGGGGACAGGGGGCCCAGCCCCAGCATTTT.

The J gene is TRBJ1-2, the V gene TRBV11-2; D gene unclear. Germline assignment: CDR1 SGHAT and CDR2 FQNNGV. V was trimmed by 5 bases and J by 0 bases, leaving 13 bases between them. This CDR3 has 15 residues. The CDR3 sequence: CASSPGPKSNYGYTF. In DNA, the CDR3 is TGTGCCAGCAGCCCGGGCCCTAAATCTAACTATGGCTACACCTTC.

This clone was picked up one time. This chain links TRBV19 with TRBJ1-3; a weak D match, TRBD1 (5 bases). V gave up 7 bases and J gave up 4 bases, with 20 bases separating them. The CDR3 is made up of 16 amino acids. Looked up from germline, CDR1 is LNHDA and CDR2 is SQIVND (reference sequence). The CDR3, as DNA: TGTGCCAGTACCGAACTGGGACGGACGGGCGGAAACACCATATATTTT. Protein product: CASTELGRTGGNTIYF.

V usage is TRBV10-2 and J usage is TRBJ2-6; D not resolved. V was clipped by 4 bases and J by 0 bases, with 4 bases between them. This CDR3 comprises 14 residues. CDR1 and CDR2 (germline): WSHSY, SAAADI. The CDR3 here is CASSGSSGANVLTF. In DNA form, the CDR3 reads TGCGCCAGCAGTGGGAGCTCTGGGGCCAACGTCCTGACTTTC.

This clone was picked up one time. The chain joins TRBV5-1 to TRBJ1-1, with a tentative D call TRBD1 (6 bases). The CDR3 consists of 13 residues. CDR1 and CDR2 from the germline V gene are SGHRS and YFSETQ. Trimming cost V 4 bases and J 4 bases, with 11 bases left between them. CDR3 residues: CASSEQGRTEAFF. The CDR3 DNA follows: TGCGCCAGCAGCGAACAGGGTCGCACTGAAGCTTTCTTT.

The V call is TRBV5-6, the J call TRBJ1-3; D unclear. Germline V gene lookup returns CDR1 SGHDT and CDR2 YYEEEE. There are 15 residues in the CDR3. Trimming took off 0 bases at V and 1 base at J, with 8 bases between the two ends. The CDR3 region is CASSLVGGSGNTIYF. The CDR3 DNA reads as TGTGCCAGCAGCTTGGTAGGAGGGTCTGGAAACACCATATATTTT.

The V call is TRBV2, the J call TRBJ1-1; D not certain. CDR3 length: 13 amino acids. The ends were cut back, 1 base at V and 3 bases at J, with 6 bases in the middle. In germline, CDR1 is SNHLY, CDR2 FYNNEI. CDR3 DNA: TGTGCCAGCAGTGAAGGGGGTCACACTGAAGCTTTCTTT. It is translated as CASSEGGHTEAFF.

This chain links TRBV3-1 (or the pseudogene TRBV3-2) with TRBJ2-4; tentative D call: TRBD1 (6 bases). CDR3 length: 13 amino acids. V lost 4 bases, J lost 9 bases, and 13 bases lay in between. Per the germline V gene, CDR1 is LGHDT and CDR2 is YNNKEL (reference sequence). For the CDR3, the DNA is TGTGCCAGCAGCCGAGAACAGGGCGGCATTCAGTACTTC. Its protein is CASSREQGGIQYF.

The rearrangement uses TRBV2 and TRBJ1-1, with D tentatively TRBD1 (6 bases). Trimming removed 4 bases from V and 4 bases from J, with 10 bases in between. The CDR3 is 13 residues long. The germline V gene encodes CDR1 SNHLY and CDR2 FYNNEI. The CDR3 DNA reads TGTGCCAGCAGTGCTCAAGGGGGCACTGAAGCTTTCTTT. Encoded protein: CASSAQGGTEAFF.

V gene TRBV9 combines with J gene TRBJ2-5; 9 bases align to TRBD2. The CDR3 covers 15 residues. Germline trimming cut 6 bases from V and 0 bases from J; bases unmatched to any gene: 6. CDR1 and CDR2 from the germline V gene are SGDLS and YYNGEE. This chain's CDR3 is CASNPSGVYQETQYF. The CDR3 DNA is TGTGCCAGCAATCCTAGCGGGGTCTACCAAGAGACCCAGTACTTC. The full variable domain, its missing parts supplied by reference TRBV9 and TRBJ2-5, is DSGVTQTPKHLITATGQRVTLRCSPRSGDLSVYWYQQSLDQGLQFLIQYYNGEERAKGNILERFSAQQFPDLHSELNLSSLELGDSALYFCASNPSGVYQETQYFGPGTRLLVL.